The 18 T cell receptor beta chains presented below share a single source sample, sequenced in a study of blood T cell repertoires in COVID-19. The method was immunoSEQ multiplex PCR; TCRdb's version includes in-frame clones alone and lacks a portion of them. The data hold roughly 50,000 clones, with 80% to 90% observed a single time. Sequencing input: peripheral blood. These receptor sequences come from a human donor in a cohort sampled during active COVID-19.

The chain has TRBV6-1 and TRBJ1-2; no firm D call. V dropped 2 bases and J dropped 2 bases, with 6 bases sitting between them. The CDR3 spans 13 residues. Germline loops: CDR1 MNHNS, CDR2 SASEGT. The CDR3 loop is CASSEPGNYGYTF. CDR3 DNA sequence: TGTGCCAGCAGTGAACCGGGAAACTATGGCTACACCTTC.

Only a few counts were recorded for this clone. The chain recombines TRBV30 with TRBJ1-3; D is undetermined. Germline CDR1 and CDR2: GTSNPN and SVGIG (reference sequence). V was pared by 4 bases and J by 4 bases, with 17 bases between. The CDR3 extends over 15 amino acids. This chain's CDR3 is CAWNLLFLWGNTIYF. The CDR3 bases are TGTGCCTGGAATCTACTTTTCCTGTGGGGAAACACCATATATTTT.

This clone has only one observation. The genes are TRBV6-6 and TRBJ2-3, with 13 bases lining up with TRBD2. The germline V gene has CDR1 MNHNY and CDR2 SVGAGI (reference sequence). CDR3 length: 15 residues. V was clipped by 4 bases and J by 4 bases; unmatched bases: 2. The CDR3 nucleotides read TGTGCCAGCAGTTTACTAGCGGGAGGGGCAGATACGCAGTATTTT. Its protein is CASSLLAGGADTQYF.

The chain couples TRBV9 to TRBJ1-6; D might be TRBD1 (5 bases). The V gene's germline CDR1 is SGDLS and CDR2 YYNGEE. The CDR3 consists of 13 residues. V gave up 3 bases and J gave up 14 bases, with 15 bases separating them. CDR3 sequence reads: CASSALGGSTLHF. For the CDR3, the DNA is TGTGCCAGCAGCGCTTTGGGGGGTTCCACCCTCCACTTT.

V and J are TRBV3-1 (or the pseudogene TRBV3-2) and TRBJ1-5; D gene unclear. Germline CDR1 is LGHDT and CDR2 is YNNKEL (reference sequence). CDR3 length: 18 amino acids. V was pared by 1 base and J by 0 bases, with 16 bases between. For the CDR3, the DNA is TGTGCCAGCAGCCAAGGGGTACGGGGAGGGCTTAGCAATCAGCCCCAGCATTTT. This translates into CASSQGVRGGLSNQPQHF.

The chain links TRBV29-1 to TRBJ1-4, with 9 bases matching TRBD1. Losses at the gene ends were 6 bases for V and 6 bases for J; bases not matched to a gene: 8. CDR1 is SQVTM and CDR2 is ANQGSEA in the germline V gene. The CDR3 is 14 amino acids. In nucleotides, the CDR3 is TGCAGCGTATTTACAGGGGGCAGCGATGAAAAACTGTTTTTT. This gives the protein CSVFTGGSDEKLFF.

This clone was seen once. The V gene is TRBV7-3, the J gene TRBJ1-1, with 9 bases fitting TRBD1. From germline, CDR1 is SGHTA and CDR2 FQGTGA. The ends lost 2 bases at V and 2 bases at J; junction bases unmatched: 6. This CDR3 has 16 amino acids. The CDR3 region is CASSLYAGQGNTEAFF. The CDR3 coding sequence is TGTGCCAGCAGCTTATATGCGGGACAGGGAAACACTGAAGCTTTCTTT.

This sequence joins TRBV7-3 and TRBJ2-2, with TRBD1 matching 9 bases. CDR1 is SGHTA, CDR2 FQGTGA, per germline. V gave up 5 bases and J gave up 7 bases; unmatched junction bases: 5. The CDR3 length is 14 residues. The CDR3 sequence is CASSGTGLVGELFF. The CDR3 DNA reads TGTGCCAGCAGCGGGACAGGGTTGGTCGGGGAGCTGTTTTTT.

The chain joins TRBV15 to TRBJ1-1; D ambiguous. The CDR3 has 13 amino acids. The germline gives CDR1 LNHNV, CDR2 YYDKDF (reference sequence). Deletions cut 0 bases from V and 1 base from J, with 3 bases between. DNA for the CDR3: TGTGCCACCAGCAGAGATCAGAACACTGAAGCTTTCTTT. Its translation: CATSRDQNTEAFF.

The V gene is TRBV9, the J gene TRBJ2-2; D gene uncertain. The germline CDR1 and CDR2 sequences are SGDLS and YYNGEE. CDR3 length equals 14 residues. V was clipped by 4 bases and J by 2 bases, with 9 bases between them. CDR3 nucleotides: TGTGCCAGCAGCATTAGCCGAAACACCGGGGAGCTGTTTTTT. Translated: CASSISRNTGELFF.

V gene TRBV10-3 combines with J gene TRBJ1-2; no definite D call. Germline lookup yields CDR1 ENHRY and CDR2 SYGVKD. The CDR3 totals 12 residues. V lost 7 bases, J lost 5 bases, and 11 bases lay in between. CDR3: CAITPDKYGYTF. The CDR3 DNA follows: TGTGCCATCACCCCAGACAAATATGGCTACACCTTC.

In DNA, the CDR3 is TGCGCCAGCAGCTTAGGGGATCTTAACAATGAGCAGTTCTTC. Translating gives CASSLGDLNNEQFF. The rearrangement links TRBV5-1 to TRBJ2-1, with a tentative D call TRBD1 (5 bases). The CDR3 is 14 residues long. CDR1 is SGHRS, CDR2 YFSETQ, per germline. With 2 bases removed from V and 5 bases from J, the gap between germline ends came to 11 bases. Looking up the rest from reference TRBV5-1 and TRBJ2-1 gives the full variable domain: KAGVTQTPRYLIKTRGQQVTLSCSPISGHRSVSWYQQTPGQGLQFLFEYFSETQRNKGNFPGRFSGRQFSNSRSEMNVSTLELGDSALYLCASSLGDLNNEQFFGPGTRLTVL.

This chain joins TRBV5-4 and TRBJ1-5; a possible D gene is TRBD1 (6 bases). Germline-derived CDR1 and CDR2 are SGHNT and YYREEE (reference sequence). Deletions cut 5 bases from V and 6 bases from J, with 15 bases between. The CDR3 loop spans 14 amino acids. As DNA, the CDR3 is TGTGCCAGCAGTCAAGGGGGGGAGGGTCAGCCCCAGCATTTT. It specifies CASSQGGEGQPQHF.

The V and J genes are TRBV29-1 and TRBJ2-3, with 11 nucleotides matching TRBD2. With V trimmed by 3 bases and J by 5 bases, 7 bases remained unmatched. Germline CDR1 SQVTM, CDR2 ANQGSEA. The CDR3 loop spans 15 amino acids. CDR3 loop: CSVEVSGGAGDTQYF. For the CDR3, the DNA is TGCAGCGTTGAGGTTAGCGGGGGGGCCGGAGATACGCAGTATTTT.

The CDR3 DNA follows: TGTGCCAGCAGTGAAACGTCGGCAGGGGGCGCTGGGCGTCAGCCCCAGCATTTT. Amino acid sequence: CASSETSAGGAGRQPQHF. This chain joins TRBV6-1 and TRBJ1-5; 8 nucleotides align to TRBD1. In germline, CDR1 is MNHNS, CDR2 SASEGT. V shed 2 bases, J shed 6 bases, and the junction held 15 bases outside the gene matches. This CDR3 contains 18 residues.

The chain joins TRBV11-2 to TRBJ1-4; 9 bases align to TRBD1. This CDR3 is 14 amino acids long. V shed 4 bases and J 8 bases; nucleotides not matched to a gene: 5. The germline gives CDR1 SGHAT, CDR2 FQNNGV. The CDR3 sequence: CASSYGQGREKLFF. DNA of the CDR3: TGTGCCAGCAGCTACGGACAGGGGAGGGAAAAACTGTTTTTT.

This clone has a single count. The J gene is TRBJ2-3, the V gene TRBV12-1; the D segment call TRBD2 is taken from the table without a DNA check. TRBV12-1 constitutes a pseudogene. This CDR3 region has 14 residues. In DNA form, the CDR3 reads TGTGCCAGCAGCTCCTCGGGACTAGCAGATACGCAGTATTTT. Protein product: CASSSSGLADTQYF.

This chain joins TRBV5-6 and TRBJ1-2, with a possible D match to TRBD1 (6 bases). Trimming left V 0 bases short and J 3 bases short, with 12 bases between. There are 15 residues in the CDR3. CDR1 and CDR2 (germline): SGHDT, YYEEEE. The CDR3 reads CASSLVQGMHYGYTF. CDR3 nucleotide sequence: TGTGCCAGCAGCTTGGTGCAGGGGATGCACTATGGCTACACCTTC.